This entry features one T cell receptor (beta chain) sequence. Here immunoSEQ multiplex PCR was the method, and the copy in TCRdb shows in-frame clones only, minus some. The sample has around 250,000 clones; 75% to 90% are singletons. This sample is drawn from a study of blood T cell repertoires in COVID-19. About the research overall: Italy, Spain and the United States were the sources of the convalescent and acute COVID-19 samples.

The CDR3 covers 13 residues. CDR1 and CDR2 (germline): SGHKS, YYEKEE (reference sequence). Trimming at V came to 4 bases and at J to 7 bases, leaving 7 bases not matched to a gene. The source is a man younger than 45 who had recovered from COVID-19. This rearrangement joins TRBV5-5 to TRBJ2-7, with 8 bases lining up with TRBD1. What was sequenced was peripheral blood. CDR3 loop: CASSTDRGREQYF. DNA for the CDR3: TGTGCCAGCAGCACTGACAGGGGCCGGGAGCAGTACTTC.